This TCR beta chain was obtained from a study of Ad26.COV2.S vaccination and SARS-CoV-2 variants. The CDR3 covers 13 residues. Germline CDR1 SQVTM, CDR2 ANQGSEA. V gave up 4 bases and J gave up 4 bases, with 14 bases separating them. Treatment of the sample: 19 received Ad26.COV2.S at low or high dose, single or two shots; about 5 received placebo; per-sample allocation not given. Specimens were obtained on day 63 following the first vaccine or placebo injection. Using immunoSEQ multiplex PCR, the repertoire was profiled, and TCRdb retains in-frame clones only, with some absent. The sample shows a few hundred thousand clones, 80% to 90% of them seen only once.

The sample was peripheral blood, taken in a trial of Ad26.COV2.S vaccine versus placebo. The chain recombines TRBV29-1 with TRBJ2-7; D might be TRBD2 (5 bases). The sequence came from a person aged 18 to 65 who received the Ad26.COV2.S COVID-19 vaccine or a placebo. The CDR3 protein is CSVVSGLSYEQYF. The CDR3 coding sequence is TGCAGCGTTGTATCGGGGTTGAGTTACGAGCAGTACTTC.